One sample yielded the 5 T cell receptor beta chains listed below, sequenced in a study of blood T cell repertoires in COVID-19. Here immunoSEQ multiplex PCR was the method, and the copy in TCRdb shows in-frame clones only, minus some. Of 150,000 to 200,000 clones in the sample, less than 85% were seen once. Sequences were obtained from peripheral blood. The receptors stem from a woman aged 80 or over with acute or convalescent COVID-19.

This clone was found a few times. The chain recombines TRBV28 with TRBJ2-1; D is possibly TRBD1 (6 bases). CDR1 and CDR2 (germline): MDHEN, SYDVKM. With 6 bases removed from V and 8 bases from J, the gap between germline ends came to 17 bases. This CDR3 is 14 amino acids long. Written as DNA, the CDR3 is TGTGCCAGCAGCGCCAACATACAGGGACATGAGCAGTTCTTC. Translated: CASSANIQGHEQFF.

The chain employs TRBV10-2 and TRBJ1-1; 7 bases map to TRBD1. V lost 2 bases and J lost 7; bases outside the gene matches: 7. Per the germline V gene, CDR1 is WSHSY and CDR2 is SAAADI. CDR3 length: 14 amino acids. This CDR3 reads CASSEEYRGSEAFF. CDR3 nucleotide sequence: TGCGCCAGCAGTGAGGAGTACAGGGGAAGTGAAGCTTTCTTT.

As DNA, the CDR3 is TGCGCCAGCAGCTTGGGGACAGAATACAATGAGCAGTTCTTC. Its protein is CASSLGTEYNEQFF. The V and J genes are TRBV5-1 and TRBJ2-1; the D gene is possibly TRBD1 (6 bases). The V end was cut by 0 bases, the J end by 4 bases, with 8 bases between. The length of the CDR3 is 14 residues. In germline, CDR1 is SGHRS, CDR2 YFSETQ.

V and J are TRBV19 and TRBJ1-1; D perhaps matches TRBD1 (5 bases). The CDR3 runs 15 residues. V was clipped by 3 bases and J by 11 bases, with 22 bases between them. Looked up from germline, CDR1 is LNHDA and CDR2 is SQIVND (reference sequence). The CDR3 DNA follows: TGTGCCAGTAGTATCCTCCCGGACACCCCCCAATGGGCTTTCTTT. It encodes CASSILPDTPQWAFF.

The V gene is TRBV7-2, the J gene TRBJ2-2; D is uncertain. The V and J ends lost 1 base and 1 base respectively, with 10 bases between them. Germline CDR1 reads SGHTA; CDR2 reads FQGNSA. CDR3 size: 16 residues. DNA of the CDR3: TGTGCCAGCAGCTTAGAATCCCCAGAGAACACCGGGGAGCTGTTTTTT. As protein: CASSLESPENTGELFF.